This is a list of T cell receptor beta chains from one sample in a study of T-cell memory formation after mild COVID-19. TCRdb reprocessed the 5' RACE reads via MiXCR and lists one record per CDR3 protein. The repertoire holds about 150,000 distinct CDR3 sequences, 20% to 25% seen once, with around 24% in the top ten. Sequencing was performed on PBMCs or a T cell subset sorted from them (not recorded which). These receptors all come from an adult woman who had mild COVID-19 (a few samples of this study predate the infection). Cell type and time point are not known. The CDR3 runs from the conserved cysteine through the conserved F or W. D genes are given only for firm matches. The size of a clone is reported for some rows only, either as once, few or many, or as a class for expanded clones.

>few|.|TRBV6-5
CASSSFANTGELFF
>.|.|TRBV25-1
CASNPWGQGNEQFF
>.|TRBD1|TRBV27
CASSFDRARTEAFF
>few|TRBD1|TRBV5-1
CASSGGQGANNEQFF
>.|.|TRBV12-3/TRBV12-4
CASRSPRAPGALHF
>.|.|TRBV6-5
CASVLGTEAFF
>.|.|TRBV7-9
CASSSPELRGVGNTIYF
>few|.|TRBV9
CASSVEGEELFF
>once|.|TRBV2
CASLEARWAFF
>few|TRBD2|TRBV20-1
CSARQLGSGRGYEQYF
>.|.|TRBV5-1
CASSFNPGVSEAFF
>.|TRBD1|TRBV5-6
CASSSGQANYGYTF
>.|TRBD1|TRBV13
CASTQGIGEAFF
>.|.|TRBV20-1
CSARSAGGVNTEAFF
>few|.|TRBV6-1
CASSEALQARFSTEAFF
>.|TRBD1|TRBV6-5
CASKGGTAQAFF
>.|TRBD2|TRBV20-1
CSASGGAITGELFF
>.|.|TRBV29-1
CSVGTDYTDTQYF
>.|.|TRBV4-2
CASSQVTWEPNTGELFF
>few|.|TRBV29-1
CSAEGSRVQQFF
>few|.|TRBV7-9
CASSPGLREGTDTQYF
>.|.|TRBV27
CASRVFGELFF
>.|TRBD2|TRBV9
CASSGSGLAGLGQQFF
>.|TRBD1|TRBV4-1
CASSHDRGYQPQHF
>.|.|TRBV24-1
CATSELDSLTTGELFF
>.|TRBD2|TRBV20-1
CSARDRTSGYEQYF
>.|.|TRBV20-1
CSARRTGWQEETQYF
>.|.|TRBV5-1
CASSLEDSTDTQYF
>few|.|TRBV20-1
CSARAFDSEQFF
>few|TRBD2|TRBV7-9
CASSLREGVTDTQYF
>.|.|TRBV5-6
CASSSLTDANTGELFF
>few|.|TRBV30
CAWSSGSGSTDTQYF
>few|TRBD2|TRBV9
CASSLSGLAGGPDEQYF
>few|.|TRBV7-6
CASSPLHEDAEAFF
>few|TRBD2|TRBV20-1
CSARWGAGDSYEQYF